This TCR beta chain was observed in a study of blood T cells in healthy people across ages. Drawing of peripheral blood yielded 8.5 to 10 milliliters from each donor. RNA extraction gave at least 5 micrograms of total RNA per sample. Whole-study findings and limits: CMV status of donors was unknown, possibly confounding expanded clonotype changes.

Alongside a J-beta primer mix, a sample-barcoded 5' primer served in a second PCR lasting about 7 to 11 cycles. TCRdb reprocessed the 5' RACE reads via MiXCR and lists one record per CDR3 protein. The data show hundreds of thousands of distinct CDR3 sequences, with roughly a quarter seen just once and approximately 3.7% held by the top ten. This clonotype has more than one count but fewer than ten. Its antigen is not identified. These records were also assigned to another study, of T cells of mothers and their children.

This receptor was identified in a boy younger than 10 in good health. Sequencing was performed on blood.

The CDR3 sequence: CASSSGLAEAFF. CDR3 bases: TGTGCCAGCAGTTCAGGGTTGGCTGAAGCTTTCTTT. The genes are TRBV6-5 and TRBJ1-1, with TRBD1 as a possible D gene (5 bases). The ends were cut back, 4 bases at V and 6 bases at J, with 9 bases in the middle. Germline V CDR1 and CDR2: MNHEY, SVGAGI. CDR3 length equals 12 residues.